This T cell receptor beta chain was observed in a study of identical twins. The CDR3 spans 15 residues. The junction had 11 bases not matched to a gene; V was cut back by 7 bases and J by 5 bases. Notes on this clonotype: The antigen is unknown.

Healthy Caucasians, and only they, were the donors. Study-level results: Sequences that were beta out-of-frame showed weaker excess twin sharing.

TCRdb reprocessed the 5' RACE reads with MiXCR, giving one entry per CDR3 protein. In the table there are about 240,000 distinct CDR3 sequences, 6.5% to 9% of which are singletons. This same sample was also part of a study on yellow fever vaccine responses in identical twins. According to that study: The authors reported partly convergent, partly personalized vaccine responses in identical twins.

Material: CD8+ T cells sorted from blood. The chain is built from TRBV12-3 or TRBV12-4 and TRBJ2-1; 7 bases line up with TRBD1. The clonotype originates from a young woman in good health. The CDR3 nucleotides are TGTGCCAGCACCCCGACAGGGCTAGGGGACAATGAGCAGTTCTTC. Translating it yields CASTPTGLGDNEQFF.